The rows below give T cell receptor beta chains drawn from one sample of a study of blood T cell repertoires in COVID-19. TCRdb's copy holds only in-frame clones and misses some; the assay was immunoSEQ multiplex PCR. The table has 150,000 or so clones, roughly nine tenths seen once; the top ten hold 4%. What was sequenced was PBMCs or T cells enriched from blood (not recorded which). Receptors originate from a woman aged 40 to 50 who had been exposed to COVID-19. CDR3s include the opening cysteine and the closing phenylalanine or tryptophan. The D gene is left open where the match is weak. Rows may omit the clone size; those that give it use once, few, many or a size class.

d_call clone_size j_call v_call cdr3_aa cdr3_nt
- - TRBJ2-3 TRBV6-2/TRBV6-3 CASSRTDKVTDTQYF TGTGCCAGCAGTCGGACGGACAAAGTAACAGATACGCAGTATTTT
TRBD2 - TRBJ2-2 TRBV19 CASSSSGTNLGGELFF TGTGCCAGTAGTTCATCCGGGACTAATTTAGGGGGGGAGCTGTTTTTT
TRBD2 few TRBJ2-3 TRBV4-3 CASSPLAGEGDTQYF TGCGCCAGCAGCCCACTAGCGGGCGAGGGAGATACGCAGTATTTT
- - TRBJ2-7 TRBV10-2 CASSESHGQGFYEQYF TGCGCCAGCAGTGAGTCCCACGGGCAGGGGTTCTACGAGCAGTACTTC
TRBD1 - TRBJ1-4 TRBV27 CASSAPQTGGVANEKLFF TGTGCCAGCAGTGCCCCGCAGACAGGGGGCGTAGCTAATGAAAAACTGTTTTTT
- - TRBJ1-4 TRBV12-3/TRBV12-4 CASSLRSGEKLFF TGTGCCAGCAGTTTGAGGTCGGGTGAAAAACTGTTTTTT
- few TRBJ1-2 TRBV2 CASSEQESYGYTF TGTGCCAGCAGTGAACAGGAATCCTATGGCTACACCTTC
TRBD2 few TRBJ2-7 TRBV25-1 CASTTSGSTHEQYF TGTGCCAGCACGACTAGCGGGAGTACCCACGAGCAGTACTTC
TRBD1 - TRBJ2-7 TRBV25-1 CASSDRTGGYEQYF TGTGCCAGCAGTGACAGGACAGGGGGCTACGAGCAGTACTTC
- - TRBJ2-6 TRBV4-3 CASSRPGGGANVLTF TGCGCCAGCAGCCGCCCTGGCGGGGGGGCCAACGTCCTGACTTTC
- - TRBJ2-7 TRBV5-1 CASSTETGYEQYF TGCGCCAGCAGCACGGAGACAGGCTACGAGCAGTACTTC
TRBD2 - TRBJ2-7 TRBV5-4 CASSLEAGSSYEQYF TGTGCCAGCAGCTTGGAAGCGGGGAGCTCCTACGAGCAGTACTTC
TRBD1 - TRBJ1-5 TRBV2 CASRNSGTGEHF TGTGCCAGCAGGAACTCCGGGACAGGGGAACATTTT
- - TRBJ2-2 TRBV13 CASSTRAGGYTGELFF TGTGCCAGCAGCACCCGAGCAGGAGGGTACACCGGGGAGCTGTTTTTT
TRBD1 - TRBJ2-7 TRBV7-6 CASSTGQGASYEQYF TGTGCCAGCAGCACGGGACAGGGGGCTTCCTACGAGCAGTACTTC
TRBD1 - TRBJ1-1 TRBV14 CASSQDRGAYAEAFF TGTGCCAGCAGCCAAGACAGGGGGGCCTACGCTGAAGCTTTCTTT
- once TRBJ1-4 TRBV6-6 CASSPGGEKLFF TGTGCCAGCAGTCCAGGAGGCGAAAAACTGTTTTTT
- - TRBJ2-6 TRBV1 CTSSQARPLTGGRTGANVLTF TGCACCAGCAGCCAAGCGAGGCCCCTGACAGGGGGAAGGACTGGGGCCAACGTCCTGACTTTC
TRBD2 - TRBJ2-1 TRBV6-1 CASSARTSGGYNEQFF TGTGCCAGCAGTGCCCGGACTAGCGGGGGCTACAATGAGCAGTTCTTC
- few TRBJ1-3 TRBV3-1/TRBV3-2 CASSQDPWVRFRTGNTIYF TGTGCCAGCAGCCAAGATCCATGGGTCAGGTTTCGGACTGGAAACACCATATATTTT
TRBD1 - TRBJ1-1 TRBV9 CASSPRTGELTEAFF TGTGCCAGCAGCCCCCGGACAGGGGAGCTGACTGAAGCTTTCTTT
TRBD1 - TRBJ2-1 TRBV7-2 CASSEGWDRYQFF TGTGCCAGCAGCGAAGGCTGGGACAGATATCAGTTCTTC
TRBD1 - TRBJ2-4 TRBV2 CASTAGTDGVQYF TGTGCCAGCACAGCCGGGACAGATGGAGTTCAGTACTTC
- many TRBJ2-2 TRBV27 CASSSTRRELFF TGTGCCAGCAGTTCGACGAGGAGGGAGCTGTTTTTT
- - TRBJ1-1 TRBV19 CATVRQLNTEAFF TGTGCCACGGTACGACAGTTGAACACTGAAGCTTTCTTT
- - TRBJ1-5 TRBV5-8 CASSTGQSDNQPQHF TGTGCCAGCAGCACCGGACAGTCGGACAATCAGCCCCAGCATTTT
- - TRBJ1-3 TRBV24-1 CATSERKGDSSGNTIYF TGTGCCACCAGTGAGCGAAAAGGGGATAGCTCTGGAAACACCATATATTTT
TRBD2 - TRBJ2-3 TRBV20-1 CSGGGPGTQYF TGCAGCGGGGGGGGGCCGGGTACGCAGTATTTT
TRBD1 - TRBJ1-5 TRBV27 CASRVRGDSNQPQHF TGTGCCAGCAGGGTCAGGGGGGACAGCAATCAGCCCCAGCATTTT
- - TRBJ1-3 TRBV7-6 CASSLVRGPGNTIYF TGTGCCAGCAGCTTAGTACGCGGCCCTGGAAACACCATATATTTT
TRBD1 - TRBJ1-5 TRBV7-9 CASSSGQFNQPQHF TGTGCCAGCAGCTCGGGACAGTTCAATCAGCCCCAGCATTTT
- - TRBJ2-3 TRBV5-1 CASSPEGGVTDTQYF TGCGCCAGCAGCCCGGAGGGCGGAGTCACAGATACGCAGTATTTT
TRBD1 - TRBJ2-7 TRBV27 CASFYSGTGRGEQYF TGTGCCAGCTTTTATTCCGGGACAGGGAGAGGCGAGCAGTACTTC
TRBD2 - TRBJ2-2 TRBV5-3 CARSLKRGAGGAGELFF TGTGCCAGAAGCTTGAAGAGGGGAGCGGGAGGGGCCGGGGAGCTGTTTTTT
- - TRBJ2-7 TRBV7-2 CASSPGYIYEQYF TGTGCCAGCAGTCCCGGGTACATCTACGAGCAGTACTTC
- - TRBJ2-7 TRBV7-9 CASSPRSLLEYEQYF TGTGCCAGCAGCCCTCGGAGCCTCTTGGAGTACGAGCAGTACTTC
TRBD2 few TRBJ2-1 TRBV5-1 CASSLTLAGGGYNEQFF TGCGCCAGCAGCCTCACCCTAGCGGGGGGCGGATACAATGAGCAGTTCTTC
- - TRBJ1-2 TRBV5-6 CASSLALANYGYTF TGTGCCAGCAGCTTGGCCTTAGCTAACTATGGCTACACCTTC
- - TRBJ2-2 TRBV9 CASSVGGDTGELFF TGTGCCAGCAGCGTCGGGGGTGACACCGGGGAGCTGTTTTTT
- - TRBJ2-1 TRBV10-3 CAITQNKRDEQFF TGTGCCATCACCCAGAACAAGAGGGATGAGCAGTTCTTC
- - TRBJ2-1 TRBV27 CASSPGGDYNEQFF TGTGCCAGCAGCCCGGGTGGTGACTACAATGAGCAGTTCTTC
- - TRBJ1-5 TRBV27 CASSLLGASQPQHF TGTGCCAGCAGTTTATTGGGAGCTAGTCAGCCCCAGCATTTT